This T cell receptor (beta chain) was observed in a study of cytomegalovirus exposure and HLA in healthy donors. CDR1 is SEHNR and CDR2 is FQNEAQ in the germline V gene (reference sequence). The V end lost 5 bases, the J end lost 6 bases, and 9 bases lay between the germline ends. There are 12 residues in the CDR3. Profiled with immunoSEQ multiplex PCR; TCRdb holds only in-frame clones, not every one. The sample yields 150,000 to 200,000 clones, approximately 86% seen once. V gene TRBV7-9 combines with J gene TRBJ2-3; D gene uncertain. The source of this sequence is a man between 25 and 39 years old in good health and CMV-seropositive. Sample: PBMCs. The CDR3 coding sequence is TGTGCCAGCAGCGTTTATATCGATACGCAGTATTTT. Its translation is CASSVYIDTQYF.